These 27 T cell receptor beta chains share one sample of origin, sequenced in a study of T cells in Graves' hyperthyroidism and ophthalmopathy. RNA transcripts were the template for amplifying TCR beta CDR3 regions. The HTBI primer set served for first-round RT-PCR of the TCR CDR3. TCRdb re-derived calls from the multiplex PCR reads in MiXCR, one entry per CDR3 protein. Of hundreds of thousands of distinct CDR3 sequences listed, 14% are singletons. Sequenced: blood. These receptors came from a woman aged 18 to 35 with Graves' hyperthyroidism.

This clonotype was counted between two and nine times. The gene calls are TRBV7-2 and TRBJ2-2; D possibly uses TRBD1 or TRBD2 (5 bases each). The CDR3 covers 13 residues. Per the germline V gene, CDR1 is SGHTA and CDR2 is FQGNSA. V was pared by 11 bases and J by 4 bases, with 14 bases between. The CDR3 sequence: CAGEERGTGELFF. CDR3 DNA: TGTGCCGGAGAAGAGAGGGGCACCGGGGAGCTGTTTTTT.

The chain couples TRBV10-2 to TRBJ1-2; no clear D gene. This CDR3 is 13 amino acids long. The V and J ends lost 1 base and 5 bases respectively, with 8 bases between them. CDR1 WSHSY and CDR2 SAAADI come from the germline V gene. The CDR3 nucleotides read TGCGCCAGCAGTGAGTTTAACACATATGGCTACACCTTC. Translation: CASSEFNTYGYTF.

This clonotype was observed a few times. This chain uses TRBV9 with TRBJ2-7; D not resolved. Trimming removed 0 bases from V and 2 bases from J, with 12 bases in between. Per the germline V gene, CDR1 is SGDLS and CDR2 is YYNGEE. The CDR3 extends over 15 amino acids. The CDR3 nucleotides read TGTGCCAGCAGCGTAGGTAGCAGTGTGACCTACGAGCAGTACTTC. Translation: CASSVGSSVTYEQYF.

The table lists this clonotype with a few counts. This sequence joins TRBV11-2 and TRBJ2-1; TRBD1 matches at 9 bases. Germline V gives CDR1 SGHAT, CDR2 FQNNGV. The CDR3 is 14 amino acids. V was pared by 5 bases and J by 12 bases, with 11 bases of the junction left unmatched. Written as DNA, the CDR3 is TGTGCCAGCAGCAGAACAGGGGGCGTCGAAGGGCAGTTCTTC. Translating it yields CASSRTGGVEGQFF.

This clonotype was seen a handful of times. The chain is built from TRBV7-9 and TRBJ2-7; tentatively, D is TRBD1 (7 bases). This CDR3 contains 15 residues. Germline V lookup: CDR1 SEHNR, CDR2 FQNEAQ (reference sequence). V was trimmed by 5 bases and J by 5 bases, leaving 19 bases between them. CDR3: CASSLEEGAFDEQYF. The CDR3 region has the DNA TGTGCCAGCAGCCTCGAGGAGGGGGCATTCGACGAGCAGTACTTC.

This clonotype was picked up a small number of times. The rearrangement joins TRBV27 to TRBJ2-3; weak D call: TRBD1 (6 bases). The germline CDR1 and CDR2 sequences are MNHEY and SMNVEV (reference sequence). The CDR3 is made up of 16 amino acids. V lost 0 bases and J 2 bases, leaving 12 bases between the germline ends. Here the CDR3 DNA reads TGTGCCAGCAGTTTATCGGGGGCCATTCTCACAGATACGCAGTATTTT. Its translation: CASSLSGAILTDTQYF.

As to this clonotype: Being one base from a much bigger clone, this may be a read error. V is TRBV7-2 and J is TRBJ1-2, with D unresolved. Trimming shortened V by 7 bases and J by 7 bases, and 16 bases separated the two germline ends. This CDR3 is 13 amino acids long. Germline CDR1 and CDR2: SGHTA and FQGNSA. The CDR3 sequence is CASTSVGRRGYTF. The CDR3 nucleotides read TGTGCCAGCACCTCCGTCGGGCGGCGTGGCTACACCTTC.

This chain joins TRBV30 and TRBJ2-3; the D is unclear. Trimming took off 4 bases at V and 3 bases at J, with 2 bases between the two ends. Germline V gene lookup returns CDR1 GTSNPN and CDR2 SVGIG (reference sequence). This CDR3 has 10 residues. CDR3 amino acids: CAWTTDTQYF. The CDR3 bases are TGTGCCTGGACTACAGATACGCAGTATTTT.

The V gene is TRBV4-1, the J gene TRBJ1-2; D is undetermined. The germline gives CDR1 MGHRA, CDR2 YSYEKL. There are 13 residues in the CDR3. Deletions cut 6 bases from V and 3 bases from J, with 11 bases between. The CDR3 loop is CASRGPEDYGYTF. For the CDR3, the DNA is TGCGCCAGCAGGGGTCCCGAGGACTATGGCTACACCTTC.

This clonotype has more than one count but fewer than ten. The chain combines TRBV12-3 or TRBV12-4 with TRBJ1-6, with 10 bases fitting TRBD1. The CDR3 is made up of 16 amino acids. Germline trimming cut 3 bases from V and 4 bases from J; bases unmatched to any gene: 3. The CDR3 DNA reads TGTGCCAGCAGTTTCCGACAGGGGGCTTATAATTCACCCCTCCACTTT. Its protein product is CASSFRQGAYNSPLHF.

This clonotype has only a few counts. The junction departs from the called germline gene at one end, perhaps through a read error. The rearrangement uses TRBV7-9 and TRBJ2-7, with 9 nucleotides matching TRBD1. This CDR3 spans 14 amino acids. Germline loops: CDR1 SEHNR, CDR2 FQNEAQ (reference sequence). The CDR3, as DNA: TGTGCCGGCAGGCCCGGGACAGGGAAATACGAGCAGTACTTC. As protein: CAGRPGTGKYEQYF.

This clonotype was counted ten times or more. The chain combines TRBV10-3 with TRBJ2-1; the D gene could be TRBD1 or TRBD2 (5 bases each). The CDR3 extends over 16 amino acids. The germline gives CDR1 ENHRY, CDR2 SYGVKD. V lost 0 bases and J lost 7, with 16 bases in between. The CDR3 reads CAISESGTRLGNEQFF. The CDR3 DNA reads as TGTGCCATCAGTGAGTCCGGGACCAGGCTGGGAAATGAGCAGTTCTTC.

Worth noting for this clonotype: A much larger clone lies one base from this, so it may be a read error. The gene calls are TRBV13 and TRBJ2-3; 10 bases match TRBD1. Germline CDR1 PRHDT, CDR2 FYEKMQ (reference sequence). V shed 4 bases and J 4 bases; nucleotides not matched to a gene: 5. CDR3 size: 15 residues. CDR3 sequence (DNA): TGTGCCAGCAGCTCCAGCGGGACAGGGGCAGATACGCAGTATTTT. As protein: CASSSSGTGADTQYF. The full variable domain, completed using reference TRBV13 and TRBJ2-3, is AAGVIQSPRHLIKEKRETATLKCYPIPRHDTVYWYQQGPGQDPQFLISFYEKMQSDKGSIPDRFSAQQFSDYHSELNMSSLELGDSALYFCASSSSGTGADTQYFGPGTRLTVL.

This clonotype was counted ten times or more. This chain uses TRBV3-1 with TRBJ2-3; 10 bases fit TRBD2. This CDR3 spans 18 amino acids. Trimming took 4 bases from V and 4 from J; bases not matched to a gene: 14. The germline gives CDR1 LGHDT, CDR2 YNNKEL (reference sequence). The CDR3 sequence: CASSLQRRAGGPSDTQYF. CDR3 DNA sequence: TGTGCCAGCAGCCTGCAGAGACGAGCGGGAGGGCCATCAGATACGCAGTATTTT.

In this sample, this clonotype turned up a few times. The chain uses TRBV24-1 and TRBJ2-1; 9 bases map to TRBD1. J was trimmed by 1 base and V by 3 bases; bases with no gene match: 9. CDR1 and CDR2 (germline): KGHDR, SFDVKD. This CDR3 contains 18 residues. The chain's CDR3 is CATSDGATGTGSYNEQFF. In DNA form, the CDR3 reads TGTGCCACCAGTGATGGGGCCACCGGGACAGGGTCCTACAATGAGCAGTTCTTC.

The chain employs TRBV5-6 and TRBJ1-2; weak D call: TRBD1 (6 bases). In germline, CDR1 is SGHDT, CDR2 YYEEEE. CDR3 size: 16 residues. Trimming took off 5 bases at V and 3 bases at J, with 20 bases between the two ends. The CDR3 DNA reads TGTGCCAGCAGTCCATACATCATTACAGGGTACTATGGCTACACCTTC. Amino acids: CASSPYIITGYYGYTF.

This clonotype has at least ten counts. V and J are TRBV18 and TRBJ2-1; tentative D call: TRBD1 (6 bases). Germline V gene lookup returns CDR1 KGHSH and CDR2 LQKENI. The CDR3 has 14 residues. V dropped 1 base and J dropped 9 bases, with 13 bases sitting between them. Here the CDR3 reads CASSPRPGHLEQFF. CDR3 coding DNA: TGTGCCAGCTCACCACGTCCGGGACATCTTGAGCAGTTCTTC.

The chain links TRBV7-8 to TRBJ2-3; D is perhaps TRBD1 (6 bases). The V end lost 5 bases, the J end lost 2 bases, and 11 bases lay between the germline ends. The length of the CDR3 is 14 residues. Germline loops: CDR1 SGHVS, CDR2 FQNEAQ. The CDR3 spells CASSQGTATDTQYF. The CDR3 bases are TGTGCCAGCAGCCAGGGGACGGCCACAGATACGCAGTATTTT.

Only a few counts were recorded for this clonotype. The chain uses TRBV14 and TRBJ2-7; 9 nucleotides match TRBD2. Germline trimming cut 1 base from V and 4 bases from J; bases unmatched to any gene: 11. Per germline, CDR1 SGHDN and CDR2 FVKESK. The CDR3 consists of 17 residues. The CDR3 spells CASSQGQLASGMYEQYF. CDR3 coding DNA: TGTGCCAGCAGCCAAGGGCAATTGGCTAGCGGGATGTACGAGCAGTACTTC.

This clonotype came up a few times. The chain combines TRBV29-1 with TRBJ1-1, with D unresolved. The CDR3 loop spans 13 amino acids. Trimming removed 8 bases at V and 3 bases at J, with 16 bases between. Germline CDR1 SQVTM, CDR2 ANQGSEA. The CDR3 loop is CSTNRRGDTEAFF. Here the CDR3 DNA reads TGCAGCACTAATAGGCGCGGGGACACTGAAGCTTTCTTT.

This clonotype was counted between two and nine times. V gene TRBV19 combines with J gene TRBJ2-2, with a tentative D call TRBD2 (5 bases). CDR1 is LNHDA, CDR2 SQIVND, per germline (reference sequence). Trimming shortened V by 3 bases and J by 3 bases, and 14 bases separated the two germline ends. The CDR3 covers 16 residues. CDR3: CASSMNPGIYTGELFF. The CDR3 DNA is TGTGCCAGTAGTATGAACCCGGGGATTTACACCGGGGAGCTGTTTTTT.

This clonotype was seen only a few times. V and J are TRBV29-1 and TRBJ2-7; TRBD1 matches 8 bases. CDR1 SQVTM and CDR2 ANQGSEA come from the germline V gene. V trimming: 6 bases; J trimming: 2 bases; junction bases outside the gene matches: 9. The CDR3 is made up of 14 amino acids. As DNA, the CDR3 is TGCAGCGTCCCCCCGGACAGGGCCACCTACGAGCAGTACTTC. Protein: CSVPPDRATYEQYF.

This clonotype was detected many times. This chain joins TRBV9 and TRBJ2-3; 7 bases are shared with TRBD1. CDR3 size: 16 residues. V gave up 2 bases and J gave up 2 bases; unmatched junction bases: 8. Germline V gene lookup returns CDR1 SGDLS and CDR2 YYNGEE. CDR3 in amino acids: CASSVSGTVYTDTQYF. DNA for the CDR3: TGTGCCAGCAGCGTGTCCGGGACAGTCTACACAGATACGCAGTATTTT.

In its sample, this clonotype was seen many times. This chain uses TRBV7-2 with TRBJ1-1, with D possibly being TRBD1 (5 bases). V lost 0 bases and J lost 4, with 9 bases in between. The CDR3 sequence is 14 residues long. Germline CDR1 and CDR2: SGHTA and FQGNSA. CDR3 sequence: CASSLALRGTEAFF. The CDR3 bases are TGTGCCAGCAGCTTAGCGCTAAGGGGCACTGAAGCTTTCTTT.

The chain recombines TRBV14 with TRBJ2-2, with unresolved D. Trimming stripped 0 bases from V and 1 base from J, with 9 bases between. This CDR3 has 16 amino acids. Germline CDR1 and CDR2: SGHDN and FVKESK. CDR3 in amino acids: CASSQDPGLNTGELFF. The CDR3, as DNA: TGTGCCAGCAGCCAAGACCCAGGTTTGAACACCGGGGAGCTGTTTTTT.

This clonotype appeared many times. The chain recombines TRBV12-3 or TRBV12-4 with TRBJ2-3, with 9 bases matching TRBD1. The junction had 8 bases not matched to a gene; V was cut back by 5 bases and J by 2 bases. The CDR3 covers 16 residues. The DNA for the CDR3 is TGTGCCAGCAGTCACCCACGGGACAGGGCCACAGATACGCAGTATTTT. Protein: CASSHPRDRATDTQYF.

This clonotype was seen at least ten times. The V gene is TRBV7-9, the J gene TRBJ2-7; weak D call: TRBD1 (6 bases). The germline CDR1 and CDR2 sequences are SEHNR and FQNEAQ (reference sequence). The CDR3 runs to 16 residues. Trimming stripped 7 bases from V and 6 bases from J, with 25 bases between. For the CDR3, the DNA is TGTGCCAGCAACAACAAACGCACAGGGATGGTAGGCGAGCAGTACTTC. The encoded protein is CASNNKRTGMVGEQYF. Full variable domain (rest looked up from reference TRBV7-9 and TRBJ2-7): DTGVSQNPRHKITKRGQNVTFRCDPISEHNRLYWYRQTLGQGPEFLTYFQNEAQLEKSRLLSDRFSAERPKGSFSTLEIQRTEQGDSAMYLCASNNKRTGMVGEQYFGPGTRLTVT.